This record looks at one T cell receptor (beta chain) sequence and its context. Its matching antigen is unknown. The CDR3 totals 14 residues. V shed 4 bases, J shed 5 bases, and the junction held 4 bases outside the gene matches. The germline V gene has CDR1 ENHRY and CDR2 SYGVKD. The study reverse transcribed the entire isolated RNA, so it sequenced expressed TCRB transcripts. Sequenced by immunoSEQ multiplex PCR; TCRdb stores in-frame clones only, minus some. The sample contains 200,000 to 250,000 clones, around 10% of which appear only once. Each of the CD4+ naive, central memory, regulatory and stem cell-like memory populations was sorted via CD45RO/CCR7/CD25/CD127/CD95/CD27. Post-sort purity exceeded 95% for all sorted populations. The data stem from a study of beta chain features in type 1 diabetes. Overall study findings and caveats: Any PCR bias toward short templates would affect both groups alike. For type 1 diabetes patients, VDJ junctions showed fewer insertions and more deletions.

Material: naive CD4+ T cells from blood. The receptor comes from a woman aged 18-29 years in good health. The V and J genes are TRBV10-3 and TRBJ2-5, with 10 bases lining up with TRBD1. The DNA for the CDR3 is TGTGCCATCAGTGGCGACAGGGGGCTGGAGACCCAGTACTTC. Its protein is CAISGDRGLETQYF.